This is a list of T cell receptor beta chains from one sample in a study of blood T cell repertoires in COVID-19. Libraries were prepared by immunoSEQ multiplex PCR; TCRdb keeps only in-frame clonotypes and omits some of them. The sample has approximately 220,000 clones; 83% are singletons. Sequencing used peripheral blood. The receptor set was obtained from a woman between 40 and 55 years old with active or convalescent COVID-19. Both conserved end residues are part of each CDR3. A D gene is named only where the DNA matches it firmly. Size is omitted from some rows. Given values are once, few, many or a class for expanded clones.

J: TRBJ2-5
D: TRBD1
V: TRBV7-9
size: once
CDR3: CASSLMGQGLETQYF
DNA: TGTGCCAGCAGCTTAATGGGACAGGGTTTGGAGACCCAGTACTTC

J: TRBJ1-1
D: NA
V: TRBV14
size: NA
CDR3: CASSQGMGGTTEAFF
DNA: TGTGCCAGCAGCCAGGGAATGGGGGGGACCACTGAAGCTTTCTTT

J: TRBJ1-1
D: NA
V: TRBV30
size: NA
CDR3: CAWSEGGGTEAFF
DNA: TGTGCCTGGAGTGAAGGGGGGGGAACTGAAGCTTTCTTT

J: TRBJ2-3
D: NA
V: TRBV19
size: NA
CDR3: CASSMVGASTDTQYF
DNA: TGTGCCAGTAGTATGGTAGGAGCTAGCACAGATACGCAGTATTTT

J: TRBJ2-5
D: TRBD2
V: TRBV7-3
size: NA
CDR3: CASSLTGLAGQETQYF
DNA: TGTGCCAGCAGCTTAACTGGGCTAGCGGGTCAAGAGACCCAGTACTTC

J: TRBJ2-7
D: NA
V: TRBV27
size: NA
CDR3: CASSLGEGGYEQYF
DNA: TGTGCCAGCAGTTTAGGGGAGGGGGGGTACGAGCAGTACTTC

J: TRBJ2-7
D: NA
V: TRBV6-6
size: NA
CDR3: CASSYSRLAEYEQYF
DNA: TGTGCCAGCAGTTACTCGAGGCTAGCTGAGTACGAGCAGTACTTC

J: TRBJ2-1
D: TRBD1
V: TRBV10-3
size: NA
CDR3: CAISKTGDYNEQFF
DNA: TGTGCCATCAGCAAGACAGGGGACTACAATGAGCAGTTCTTC

J: TRBJ2-5
D: TRBD2
V: TRBV9
size: NA
CDR3: CASSPGLPLQETQYF
DNA: TGTGCCAGCAGCCCGGGACTACCCCTCCAAGAGACCCAGTACTTC

J: TRBJ2-3
D: NA
V: TRBV5-4
size: NA
CDR3: CASSLEGLRTSTDTQYF
DNA: TGTGCCAGCAGCTTGGAAGGACTAAGGACTAGCACAGATACGCAGTATTTT

J: TRBJ2-7
D: TRBD2
V: TRBV6-6
size: NA
CDR3: CASRGLAGVSGEQYF
DNA: TGTGCCAGCAGGGGACTAGCGGGAGTCTCGGGCGAGCAGTACTTC

J: TRBJ2-3
D: TRBD1
V: TRBV30
size: NA
CDR3: CAWDPDRGITDTQYF
DNA: TGTGCCTGGGACCCCGACAGGGGGATCACAGATACGCAGTATTTT

J: TRBJ1-5
D: NA
V: TRBV5-4
size: NA
CDR3: CASSRTRDQPQHF
DNA: TGTGCCAGCAGCAGGACACGAGATCAGCCCCAGCATTTT

J: TRBJ1-5
D: NA
V: TRBV5-1
size: NA
CDR3: CASSLGVSGNQPQHF
DNA: TGCGCCAGCAGCTTGGGGGTTAGCGGCAATCAGCCCCAGCATTTT

J: TRBJ1-2
D: TRBD1
V: TRBV2
size: NA
CDR3: CAKDDRVAGYTF
DNA: TGTGCCAAGGATGACAGGGTGGCTGGCTACACCTTC

J: TRBJ1-6
D: TRBD1
V: TRBV7-9
size: NA
CDR3: CASSSVQGAIYNSPLHF
DNA: TGTGCCAGCAGCTCAGTACAGGGGGCAATCTATAATTCACCCCTCCACTTT

J: TRBJ2-2
D: TRBD2
V: TRBV10-3
size: NA
CDR3: CAISEGRGATGELFF
DNA: TGTGCCATCAGTGAGGGGCGGGGGGCCACCGGGGAGCTGTTTTTT

J: TRBJ2-2
D: NA
V: TRBV7-2
size: NA
CDR3: CASSEDRDSNTGELFF
DNA: TGTGCCAGCAGCGAAGACCGGGACTCGAACACCGGGGAGCTGTTTTTT

J: TRBJ1-1
D: NA
V: TRBV6-5
size: NA
CDR3: CASRRGQENTEAFF
DNA: TGTGCCAGCAGGCGAGGGCAGGAGAACACTGAAGCTTTCTTT

J: TRBJ2-3
D: NA
V: TRBV5-6
size: NA
CDR3: CASSTGPAGTQYF
DNA: TGTGCCAGCAGCACCGGGCCCGCGGGTACGCAGTATTTT

J: TRBJ1-4
D: TRBD1
V: TRBV27
size: NA
CDR3: CATRDRGEKLFF
DNA: TGTGCCACTCGGGACAGGGGGGAAAAACTGTTTTTT

J: TRBJ1-6
D: NA
V: TRBV7-9
size: NA
CDR3: CASSFQGSSPLHF
DNA: TGTGCCAGCAGCTTCCAGGGGAGTTCACCCCTCCACTTT

J: TRBJ2-7
D: NA
V: TRBV5-6
size: NA
CDR3: CASSFWQGGFEQYF
DNA: TGTGCCAGCAGCTTCTGGCAGGGGGGCTTCGAGCAGTACTTC

J: TRBJ2-1
D: NA
V: TRBV5-1
size: NA
CDR3: CASSLAGVKPEQFF
DNA: TGCGCCAGCAGCTTGGCAGGGGTGAAGCCTGAGCAGTTCTTC